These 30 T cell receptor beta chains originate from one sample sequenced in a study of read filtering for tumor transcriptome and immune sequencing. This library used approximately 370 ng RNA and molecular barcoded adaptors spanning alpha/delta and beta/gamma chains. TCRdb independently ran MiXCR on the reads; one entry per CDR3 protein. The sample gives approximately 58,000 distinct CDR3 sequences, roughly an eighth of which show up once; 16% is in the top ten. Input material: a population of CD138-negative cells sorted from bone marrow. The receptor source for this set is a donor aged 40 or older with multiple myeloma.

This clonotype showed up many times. Written as DNA, the CDR3 is TGTGCCAGCAGCTTGATGATCTCGAACACTGAAGCTTTCTTT. It specifies CASSLMISNTEAFF. The chain carries TRBV5-4 and TRBJ1-1, with D unclear. CDR1 and CDR2 from the germline V gene are SGHNT and YYREEE (reference sequence). This CDR3 is 14 amino acids long. Trimming removed 1 base from V and 1 base from J, with 8 bases in between.

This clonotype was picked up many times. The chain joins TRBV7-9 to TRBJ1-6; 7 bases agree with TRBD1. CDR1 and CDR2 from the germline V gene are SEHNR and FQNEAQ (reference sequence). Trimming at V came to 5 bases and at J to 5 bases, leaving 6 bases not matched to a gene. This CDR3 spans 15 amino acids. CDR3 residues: CASSRQGNDNSPLHF. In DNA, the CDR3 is TGTGCCAGCAGCCGACAGGGAAATGATAATTCACCCCTCCACTTT.

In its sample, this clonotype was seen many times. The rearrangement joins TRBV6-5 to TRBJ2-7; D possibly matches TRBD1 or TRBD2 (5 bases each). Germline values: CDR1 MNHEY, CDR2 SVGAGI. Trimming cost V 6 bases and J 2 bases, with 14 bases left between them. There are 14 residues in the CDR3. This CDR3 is CASRTRGPTYEQYF. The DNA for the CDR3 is TGTGCCAGCAGAACCCGGGGCCCTACCTACGAGCAGTACTTC.

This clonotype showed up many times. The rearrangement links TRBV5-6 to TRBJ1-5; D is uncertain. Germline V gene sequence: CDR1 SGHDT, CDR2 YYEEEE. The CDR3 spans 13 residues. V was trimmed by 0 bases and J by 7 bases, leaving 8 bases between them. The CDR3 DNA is TGTGCCAGCAGCTTGGTGGGTGGCCAGCCCCAGCATTTT. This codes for CASSLVGGQPQHF.

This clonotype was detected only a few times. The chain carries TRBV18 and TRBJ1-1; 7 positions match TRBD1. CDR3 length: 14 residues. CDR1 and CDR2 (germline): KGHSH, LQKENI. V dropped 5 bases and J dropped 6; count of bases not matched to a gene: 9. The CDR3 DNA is TGTGCCAGCTCAAACAGGGGAGGTAGCGCTGAAGCTTTCTTT. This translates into CASSNRGGSAEAFF.

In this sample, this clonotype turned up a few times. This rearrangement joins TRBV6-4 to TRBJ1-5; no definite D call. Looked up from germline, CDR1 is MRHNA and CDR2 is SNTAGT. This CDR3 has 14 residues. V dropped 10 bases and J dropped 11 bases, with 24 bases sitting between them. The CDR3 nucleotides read TGTGCCACGCTGAGGGTGTTGGTGGGATCAGCCCAGCATTTT. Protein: CATLRVLVGSAQHF.

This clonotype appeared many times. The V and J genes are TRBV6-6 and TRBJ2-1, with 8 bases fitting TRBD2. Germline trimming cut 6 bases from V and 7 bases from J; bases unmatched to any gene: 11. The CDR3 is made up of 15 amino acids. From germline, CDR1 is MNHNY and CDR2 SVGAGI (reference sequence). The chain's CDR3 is CASRPPAGGLNEQFF. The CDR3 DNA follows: TGTGCCAGCAGGCCACCCGCGGGGGGTTTGAATGAGCAGTTCTTC.

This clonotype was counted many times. CDR3 region: CASRGPRTFREQYF. The CDR3 DNA reads as TGTGCCAGCAGAGGACCGCGAACCTTTCGGGAGCAGTACTTC. The chain employs TRBV6-5 and TRBJ2-7; unclear D gene. The CDR3 is made up of 14 amino acids. V shed 6 bases and J shed 7 bases, with 19 bases lying between them. Germline assignment: CDR1 MNHEY and CDR2 SVGAGI.

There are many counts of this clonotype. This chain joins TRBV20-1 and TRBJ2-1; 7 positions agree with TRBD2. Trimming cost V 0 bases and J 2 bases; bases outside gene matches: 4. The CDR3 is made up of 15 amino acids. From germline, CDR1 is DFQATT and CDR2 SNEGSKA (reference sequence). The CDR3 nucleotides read TGCAGTGCTAGAGATGACGGGACTACCTACAATGAGCAGTTCTTC. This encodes CSARDDGTTYNEQFF.

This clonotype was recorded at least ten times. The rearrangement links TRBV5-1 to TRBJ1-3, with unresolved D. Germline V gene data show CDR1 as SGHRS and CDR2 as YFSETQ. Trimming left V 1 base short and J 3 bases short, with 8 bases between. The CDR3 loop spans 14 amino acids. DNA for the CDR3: TGCGCCAGCAGCTTGAGTGGTTATGGAAACACCATATATTTT. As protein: CASSLSGYGNTIYF. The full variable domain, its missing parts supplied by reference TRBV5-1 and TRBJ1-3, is KAGVTQTPRYLIKTRGQQVTLSCSPISGHRSVSWYQQTPGQGLQFLFEYFSETQRNKGNFPGRFSGRQFSNSRSEMNVSTLELGDSALYLCASSLSGYGNTIYFGEGSWLTVV.

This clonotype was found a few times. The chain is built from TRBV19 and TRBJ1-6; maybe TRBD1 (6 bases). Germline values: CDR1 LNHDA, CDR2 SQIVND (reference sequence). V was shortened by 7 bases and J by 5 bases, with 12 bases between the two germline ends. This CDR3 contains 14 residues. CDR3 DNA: TGTGCCAGTACCAAGGGGACAAATAATTCACCCCTCCACTTT. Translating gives CASTKGTNNSPLHF.

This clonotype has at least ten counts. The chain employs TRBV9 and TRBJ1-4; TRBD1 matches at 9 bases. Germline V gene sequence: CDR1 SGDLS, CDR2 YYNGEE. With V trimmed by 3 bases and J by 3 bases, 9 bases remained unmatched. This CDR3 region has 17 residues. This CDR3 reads CASSGDRDRESNEKLFF. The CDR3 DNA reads TGTGCCAGCAGCGGTGACCGGGACAGGGAGTCTAATGAAAAACTGTTTTTT.

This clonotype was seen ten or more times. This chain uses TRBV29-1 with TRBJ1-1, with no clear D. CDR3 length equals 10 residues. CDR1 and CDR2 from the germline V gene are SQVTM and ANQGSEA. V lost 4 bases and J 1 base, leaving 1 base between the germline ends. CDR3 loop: CSVGNTEAFF. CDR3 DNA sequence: TGCAGCGTTGGGAACACTGAAGCTTTCTTT.

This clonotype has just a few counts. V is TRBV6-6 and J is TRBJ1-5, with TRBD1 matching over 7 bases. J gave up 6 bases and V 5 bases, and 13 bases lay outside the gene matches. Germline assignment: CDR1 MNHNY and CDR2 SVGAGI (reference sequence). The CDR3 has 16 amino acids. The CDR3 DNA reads TGTGCCAGCAGTACCTCGACAGGGCCGGGCAGTCAGCCCCAGCATTTT. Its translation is CASSTSTGPGSQPQHF.

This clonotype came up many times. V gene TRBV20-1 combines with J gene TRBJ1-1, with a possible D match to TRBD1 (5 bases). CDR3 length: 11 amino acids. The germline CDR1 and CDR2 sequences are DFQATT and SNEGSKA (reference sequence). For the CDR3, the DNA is TGCAGGGGGCACCAGAACACTGAAGCTTTCTTT. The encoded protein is CRGHQNTEAFF.

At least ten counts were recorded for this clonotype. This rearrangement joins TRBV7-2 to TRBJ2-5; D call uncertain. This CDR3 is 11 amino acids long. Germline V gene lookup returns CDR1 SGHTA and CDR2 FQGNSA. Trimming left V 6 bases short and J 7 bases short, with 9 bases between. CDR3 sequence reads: CASRGELTQYF. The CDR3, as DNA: TGTGCCAGCAGAGGAGAATTGACCCAGTACTTC.

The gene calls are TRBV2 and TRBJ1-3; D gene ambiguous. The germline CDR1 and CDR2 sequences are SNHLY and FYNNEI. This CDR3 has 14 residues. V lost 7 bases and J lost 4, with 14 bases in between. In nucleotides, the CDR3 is TGTGCCAGCATAGCCGAGCGGGCGGGAAACACCATATATTTT. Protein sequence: CASIAERAGNTIYF.

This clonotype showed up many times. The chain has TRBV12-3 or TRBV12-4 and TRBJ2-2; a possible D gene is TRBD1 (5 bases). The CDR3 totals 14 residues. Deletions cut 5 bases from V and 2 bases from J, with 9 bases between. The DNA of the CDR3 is TGTGCCAGCAGTAGGGGCAGCAACACCGGGGAGCTGTTTTTT. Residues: CASSRGSNTGELFF.

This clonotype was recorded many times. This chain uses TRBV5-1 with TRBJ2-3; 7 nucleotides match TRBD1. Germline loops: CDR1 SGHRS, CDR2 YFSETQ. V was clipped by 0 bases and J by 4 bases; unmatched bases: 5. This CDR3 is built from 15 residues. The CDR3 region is CASSLVEGASDTQYF. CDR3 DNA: TGCGCCAGCAGCTTGGTTGAGGGGGCGTCAGATACGCAGTATTTT.

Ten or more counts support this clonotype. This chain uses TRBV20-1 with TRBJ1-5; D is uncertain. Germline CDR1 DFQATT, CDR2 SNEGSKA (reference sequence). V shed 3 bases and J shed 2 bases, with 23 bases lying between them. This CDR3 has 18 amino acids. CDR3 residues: CSASRRAALNIGNQPQHF. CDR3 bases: TGCAGTGCTAGTAGGCGGGCAGCTTTGAATATTGGCAATCAGCCCCAGCATTTT.

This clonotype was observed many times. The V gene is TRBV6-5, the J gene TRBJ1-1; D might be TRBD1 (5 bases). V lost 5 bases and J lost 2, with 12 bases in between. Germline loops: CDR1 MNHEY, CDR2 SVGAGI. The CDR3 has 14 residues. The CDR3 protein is CASSPRDRNTEAFF. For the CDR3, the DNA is TGTGCCAGCAGTCCTCGGGACCGCAACACTGAAGCTTTCTTT.

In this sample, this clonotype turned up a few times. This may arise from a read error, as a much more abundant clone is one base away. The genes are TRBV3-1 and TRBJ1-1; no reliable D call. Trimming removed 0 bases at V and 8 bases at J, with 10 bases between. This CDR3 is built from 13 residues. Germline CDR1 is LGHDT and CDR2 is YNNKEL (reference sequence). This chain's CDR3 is CASSQDQAREAFF. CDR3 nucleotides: TGTGCCAGCAGCCAAGATCAGGCCAGGGAAGCTTTCTTT.

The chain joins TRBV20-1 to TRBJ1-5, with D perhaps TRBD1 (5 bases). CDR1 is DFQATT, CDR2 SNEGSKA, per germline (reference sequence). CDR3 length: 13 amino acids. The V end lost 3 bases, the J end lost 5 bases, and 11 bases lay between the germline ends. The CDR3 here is CSASSTADQPQHF. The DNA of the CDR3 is TGCAGTGCTAGTTCGACAGCTGATCAGCCCCAGCATTTT.

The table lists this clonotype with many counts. The CDR3 DNA follows: TGTGCCAGCTCACCAACCCCGGCCTCCTACGAGCAGTACTTC. Translated, it gives CASSPTPASYEQYF. This chain links TRBV18 with TRBJ2-7; D is ambiguous. Germline V gene lookup returns CDR1 KGHSH and CDR2 LQKENI. With 2 bases removed from V and 0 bases from J, the gap between germline ends came to 8 bases. CDR3 length: 14 amino acids. Looking up the rest from reference TRBV18 and TRBJ2-7 gives the full variable domain: NAGVMQNPRHLVRRRGQEARLRCSPMKGHSHVYWYRQLPEEGLKFMVYLQKENIIDESGMPKERFSAEFPKEGPSILRIQQVVRGDSAAYFCASSPTPASYEQYFGPGTRLTVT.

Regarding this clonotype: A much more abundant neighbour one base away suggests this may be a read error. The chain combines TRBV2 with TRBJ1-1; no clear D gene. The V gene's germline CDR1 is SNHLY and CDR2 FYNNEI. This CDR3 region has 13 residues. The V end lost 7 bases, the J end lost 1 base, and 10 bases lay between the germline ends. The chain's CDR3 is CASIRTGNTEAFF. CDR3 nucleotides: TGTGCCAGCATCAGGACTGGGAACACTGAAGCTTTCTTT.

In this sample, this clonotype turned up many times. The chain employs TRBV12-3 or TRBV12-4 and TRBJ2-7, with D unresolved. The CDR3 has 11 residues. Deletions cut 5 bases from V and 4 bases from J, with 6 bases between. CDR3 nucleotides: TGTGCCAGCAGTCGTGGGTACGAGCAGTACTTC. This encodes CASSRGYEQYF.

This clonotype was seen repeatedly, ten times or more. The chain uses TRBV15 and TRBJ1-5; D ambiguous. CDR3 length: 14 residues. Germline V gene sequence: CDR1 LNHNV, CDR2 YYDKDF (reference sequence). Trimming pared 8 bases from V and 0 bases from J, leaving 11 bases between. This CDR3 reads CATGQRYSNQPQHF. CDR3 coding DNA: TGTGCCACCGGTCAGCGGTATAGCAATCAGCCCCAGCATTTT. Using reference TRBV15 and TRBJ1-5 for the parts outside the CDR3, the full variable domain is DAMVIQNPRYQVTQFGKPVTLSCSQTLNHNVMYWYQQKSSQAPKLLFHYYDKDFNNEADTPDNFQSRRPNTSFCFLDIRSPGLGDTAMYLCATGQRYSNQPQHFGDGTRLSIL.

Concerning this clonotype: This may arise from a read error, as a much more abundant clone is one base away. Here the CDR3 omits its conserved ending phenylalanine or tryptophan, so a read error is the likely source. CDR3 nucleotide sequence: TGTGCCAGCAGTTACCGACGAGGACAGGGGATCAACGAGCAGTACCTC. As protein: CASSYRRGQGINEQYL. The rearrangement uses TRBV6-5 and TRBJ2-7, with 9 bases lining up with TRBD1. The junction had 10 bases not matched to a gene; V was cut back by 2 bases and J by 5 bases. This CDR3 comprises 16 residues. Per germline, CDR1 MNHEY and CDR2 SVGAGI.

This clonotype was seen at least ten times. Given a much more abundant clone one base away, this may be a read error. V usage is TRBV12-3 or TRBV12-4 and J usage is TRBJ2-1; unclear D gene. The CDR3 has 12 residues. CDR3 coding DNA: TGTGCCAGCAGTCCCCTCTCCAATGGGCAGTTCTTC. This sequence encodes CASSPLSNGQFF.

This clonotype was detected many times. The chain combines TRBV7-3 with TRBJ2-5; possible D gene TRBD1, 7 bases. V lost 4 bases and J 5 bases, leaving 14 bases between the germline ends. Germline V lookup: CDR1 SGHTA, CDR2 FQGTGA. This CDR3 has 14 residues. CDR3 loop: CASSSAGGQETQYF. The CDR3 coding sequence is TGTGCCAGCAGCTCTGCAGGGGGGCAGGAGACCCAGTACTTC.